This entry describes one T cell receptor (beta chain). Researchers sorted participants into cohorts using their self-reported clinical history. Shortly before study entry, within 2 weeks, exposed participants had met a COVID-19 case. Germline assignment: CDR1 MDHEN and CDR2 SYDVKM. Trimming stripped 3 bases from V and 4 bases from J, with 13 bases between. The CDR3 sequence is 16 residues long. This sample was taken from a study of blood T cell repertoires in COVID-19. Looking at the study overall: In each case, the material was cDNA or gDNA derived from T cells, B-cell-depleted T cells, or PBMCs.

Profiled with immunoSEQ multiplex PCR; TCRdb holds only in-frame clones, not every one. The table includes hundreds of thousands of clones, over 75% detected once. The specimen sequenced was PBMCs or T cells enriched from blood (not recorded which). This TCR was sampled from a woman aged 18-29 years who had been exposed to COVID-19. This chain links TRBV28 with TRBJ1-6; D is ambiguous. The DNA for the CDR3 is TGTGCCAGCAGTTTTGTTTCAGCGGGGTATAATTCACCCCTCCACTTT. It specifies CASSFVSAGYNSPLHF.